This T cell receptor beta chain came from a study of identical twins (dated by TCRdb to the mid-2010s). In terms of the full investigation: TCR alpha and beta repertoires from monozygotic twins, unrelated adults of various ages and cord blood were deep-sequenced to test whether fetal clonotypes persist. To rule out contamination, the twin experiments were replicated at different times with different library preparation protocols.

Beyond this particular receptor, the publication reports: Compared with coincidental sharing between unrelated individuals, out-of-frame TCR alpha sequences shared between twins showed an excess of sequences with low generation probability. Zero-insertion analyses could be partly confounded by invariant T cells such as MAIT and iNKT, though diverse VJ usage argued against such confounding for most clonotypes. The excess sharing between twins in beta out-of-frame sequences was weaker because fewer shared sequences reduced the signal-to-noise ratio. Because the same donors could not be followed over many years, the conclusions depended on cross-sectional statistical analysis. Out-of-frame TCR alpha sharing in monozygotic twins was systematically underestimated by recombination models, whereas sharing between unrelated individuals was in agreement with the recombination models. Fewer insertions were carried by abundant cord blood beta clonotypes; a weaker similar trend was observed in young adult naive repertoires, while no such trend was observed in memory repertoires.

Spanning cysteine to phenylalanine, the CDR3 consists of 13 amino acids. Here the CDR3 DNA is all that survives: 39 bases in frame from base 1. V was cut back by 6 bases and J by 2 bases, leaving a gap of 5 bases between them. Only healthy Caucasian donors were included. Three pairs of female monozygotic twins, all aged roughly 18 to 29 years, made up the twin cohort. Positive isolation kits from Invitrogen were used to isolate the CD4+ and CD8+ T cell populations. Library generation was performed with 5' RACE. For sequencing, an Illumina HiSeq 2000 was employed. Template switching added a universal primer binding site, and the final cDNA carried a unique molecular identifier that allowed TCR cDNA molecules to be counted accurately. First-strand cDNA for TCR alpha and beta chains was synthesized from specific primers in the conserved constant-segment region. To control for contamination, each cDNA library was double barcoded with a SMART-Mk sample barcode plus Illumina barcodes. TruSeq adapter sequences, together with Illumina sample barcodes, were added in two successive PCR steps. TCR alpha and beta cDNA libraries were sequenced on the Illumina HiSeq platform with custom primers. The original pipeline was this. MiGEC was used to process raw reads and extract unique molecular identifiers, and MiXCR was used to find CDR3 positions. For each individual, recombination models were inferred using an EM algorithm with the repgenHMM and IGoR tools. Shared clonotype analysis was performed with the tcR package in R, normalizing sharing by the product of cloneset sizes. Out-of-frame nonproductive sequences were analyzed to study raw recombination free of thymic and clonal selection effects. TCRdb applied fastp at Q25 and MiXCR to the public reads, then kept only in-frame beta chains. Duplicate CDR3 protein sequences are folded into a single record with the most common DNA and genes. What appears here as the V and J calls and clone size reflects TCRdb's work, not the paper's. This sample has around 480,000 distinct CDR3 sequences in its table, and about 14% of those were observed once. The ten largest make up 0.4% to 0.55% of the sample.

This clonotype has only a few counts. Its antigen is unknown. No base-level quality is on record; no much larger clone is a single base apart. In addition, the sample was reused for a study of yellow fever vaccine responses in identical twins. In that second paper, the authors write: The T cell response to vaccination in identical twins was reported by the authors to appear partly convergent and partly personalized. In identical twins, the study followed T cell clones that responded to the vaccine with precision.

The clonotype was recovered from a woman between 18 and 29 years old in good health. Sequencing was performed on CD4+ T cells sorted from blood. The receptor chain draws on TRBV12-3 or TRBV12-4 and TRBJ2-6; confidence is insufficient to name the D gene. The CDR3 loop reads CASRLPGANVLTF. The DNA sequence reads TGTGCCAGCAGGTTACCTGGGGCCAACGTCCTGACTTTC.